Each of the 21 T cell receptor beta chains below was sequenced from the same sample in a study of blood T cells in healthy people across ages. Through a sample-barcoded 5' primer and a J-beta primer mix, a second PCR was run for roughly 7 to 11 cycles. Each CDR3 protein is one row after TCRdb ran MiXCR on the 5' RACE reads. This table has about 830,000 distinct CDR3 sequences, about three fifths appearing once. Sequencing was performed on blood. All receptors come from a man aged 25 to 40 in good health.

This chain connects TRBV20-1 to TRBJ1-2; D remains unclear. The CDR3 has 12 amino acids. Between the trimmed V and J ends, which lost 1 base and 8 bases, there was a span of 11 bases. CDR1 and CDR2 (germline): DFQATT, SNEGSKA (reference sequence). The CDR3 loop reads CSARGAVGGYTF. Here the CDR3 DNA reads TGCAGTGCTAGAGGAGCGGTTGGCGGCTACACCTTC.

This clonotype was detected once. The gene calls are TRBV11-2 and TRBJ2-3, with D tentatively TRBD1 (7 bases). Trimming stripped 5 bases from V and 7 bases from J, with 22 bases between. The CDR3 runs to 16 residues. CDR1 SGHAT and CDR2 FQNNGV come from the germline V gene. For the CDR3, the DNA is TGTGCCAGCAGCCCTGTAGGGGCAGGGGGGATAAATACGCAGTATTTT. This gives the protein CASSPVGAGGINTQYF.

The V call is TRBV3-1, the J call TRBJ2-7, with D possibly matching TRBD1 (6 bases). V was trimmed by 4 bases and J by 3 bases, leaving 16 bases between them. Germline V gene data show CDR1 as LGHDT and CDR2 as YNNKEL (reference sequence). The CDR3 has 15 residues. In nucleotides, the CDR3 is TGTGCCAGCAGCCCCCGAACAGGGAAGGTCTACGAGCAGTACTTC. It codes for CASSPRTGKVYEQYF.

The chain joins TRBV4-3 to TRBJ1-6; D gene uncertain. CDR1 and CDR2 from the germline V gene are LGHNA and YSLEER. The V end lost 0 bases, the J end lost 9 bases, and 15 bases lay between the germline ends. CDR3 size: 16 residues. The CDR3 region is CASSQDSRPFISPLHF. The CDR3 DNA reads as TGCGCCAGCAGCCAAGATTCCCGGCCCTTCATTTCACCCCTCCACTTT.

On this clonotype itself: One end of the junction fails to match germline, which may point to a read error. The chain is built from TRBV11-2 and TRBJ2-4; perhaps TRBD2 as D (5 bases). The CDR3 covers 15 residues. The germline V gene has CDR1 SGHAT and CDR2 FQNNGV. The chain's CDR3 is CASSLEAEAQNIQYF. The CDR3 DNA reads TGTGCCAGCAGCTTAGAAGCGGAAGCCCAAAACATTCAGTACTTC.

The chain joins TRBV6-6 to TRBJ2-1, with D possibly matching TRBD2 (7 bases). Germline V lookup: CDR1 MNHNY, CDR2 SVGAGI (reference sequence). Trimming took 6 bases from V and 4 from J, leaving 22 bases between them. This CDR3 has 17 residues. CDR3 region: CASSTMGRGSGYNEQFF. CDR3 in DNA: TGTGCCAGCAGCACCATGGGGAGGGGGAGTGGATACAATGAGCAGTTCTTC.

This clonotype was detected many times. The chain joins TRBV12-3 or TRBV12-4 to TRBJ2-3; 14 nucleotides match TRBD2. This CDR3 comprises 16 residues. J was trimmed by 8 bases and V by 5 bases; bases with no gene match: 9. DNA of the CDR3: TGTGCCAGCAGTGAACCGACTAGCGGGAGGGCCGCTACGCAGTATTTT. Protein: CASSEPTSGRAATQYF.

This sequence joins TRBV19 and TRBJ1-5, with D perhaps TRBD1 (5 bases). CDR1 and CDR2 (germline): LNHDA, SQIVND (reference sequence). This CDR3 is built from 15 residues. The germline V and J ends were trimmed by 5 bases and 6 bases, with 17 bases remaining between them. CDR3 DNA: TGTGCCAGTAGTGTCGACGGGTCCGGGGGTCAGCCCCAGCATTTT. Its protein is CASSVDGSGGQPQHF.

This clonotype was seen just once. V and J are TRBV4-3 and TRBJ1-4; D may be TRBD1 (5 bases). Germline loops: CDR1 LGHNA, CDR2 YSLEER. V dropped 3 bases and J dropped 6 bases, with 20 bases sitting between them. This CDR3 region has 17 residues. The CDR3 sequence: CASSQGTSGSSHEKLFF. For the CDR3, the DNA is TGCGCCAGCAGCCAGGGGACTAGCGGGAGTTCGCATGAAAAACTGTTTTTT.

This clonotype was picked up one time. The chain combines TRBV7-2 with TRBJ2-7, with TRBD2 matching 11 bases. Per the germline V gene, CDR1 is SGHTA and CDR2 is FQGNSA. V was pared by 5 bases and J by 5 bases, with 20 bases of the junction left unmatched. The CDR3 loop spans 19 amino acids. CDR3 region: CASSLPSGLAESVVDEQYF. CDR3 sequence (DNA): TGTGCCAGCAGCCTCCCCTCGGGACTAGCGGAAAGTGTGGTAGACGAGCAGTACTTC.

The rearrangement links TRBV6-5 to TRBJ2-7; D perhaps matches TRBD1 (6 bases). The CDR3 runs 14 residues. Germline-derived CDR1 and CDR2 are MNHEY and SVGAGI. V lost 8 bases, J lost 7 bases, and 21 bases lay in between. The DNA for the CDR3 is TGTGCCAGCCGTAAAGACAGGCCCTACAATGAGCAGTACTTC. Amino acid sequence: CASRKDRPYNEQYF.

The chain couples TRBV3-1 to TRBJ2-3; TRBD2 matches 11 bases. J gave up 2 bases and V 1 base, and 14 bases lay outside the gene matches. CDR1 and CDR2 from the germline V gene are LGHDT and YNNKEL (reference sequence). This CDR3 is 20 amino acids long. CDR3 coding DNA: TGTGCCAGCAGCCAAGGACTAGCGGGGACCCGAGGGAGAACCACAGATACGCAGTATTTT. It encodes CASSQGLAGTRGRTTDTQYF.

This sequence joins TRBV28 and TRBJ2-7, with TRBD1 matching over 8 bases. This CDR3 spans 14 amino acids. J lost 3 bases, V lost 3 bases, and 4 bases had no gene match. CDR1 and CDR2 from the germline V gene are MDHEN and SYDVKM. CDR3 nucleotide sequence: TGTGCCAGCAGTTTTGACAGGGGCGGCTACGAGCAGTACTTC. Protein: CASSFDRGGYEQYF.

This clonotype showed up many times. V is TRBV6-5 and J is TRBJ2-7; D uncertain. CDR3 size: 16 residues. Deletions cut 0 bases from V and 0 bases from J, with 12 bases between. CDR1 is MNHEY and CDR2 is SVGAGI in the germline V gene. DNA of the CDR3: TGTGCCAGCAGTTACTCGAGGCGGACCAGCTCCTACGAGCAGTACTTC. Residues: CASSYSRRTSSYEQYF.

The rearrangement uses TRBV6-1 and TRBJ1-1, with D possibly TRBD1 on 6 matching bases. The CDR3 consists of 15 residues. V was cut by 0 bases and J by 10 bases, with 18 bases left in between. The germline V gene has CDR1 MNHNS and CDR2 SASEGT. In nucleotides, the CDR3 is TGTGCCAGCAGTGAAGCCTCCAAGGGGGTAAGGGGAGCTTTCTTT. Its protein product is CASSEASKGVRGAFF.

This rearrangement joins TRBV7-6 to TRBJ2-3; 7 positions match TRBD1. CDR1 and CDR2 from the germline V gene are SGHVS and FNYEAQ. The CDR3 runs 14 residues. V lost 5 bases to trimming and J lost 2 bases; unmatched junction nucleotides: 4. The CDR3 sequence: CASSHRGDTDTQYF. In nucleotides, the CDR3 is TGTGCCAGCAGCCACAGGGGCGACACAGATACGCAGTATTTT.

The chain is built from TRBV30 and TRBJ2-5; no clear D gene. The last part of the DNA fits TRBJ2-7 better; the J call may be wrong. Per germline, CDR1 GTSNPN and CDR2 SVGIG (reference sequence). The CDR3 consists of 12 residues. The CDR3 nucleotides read TGTGCCTGGAGTGTAGGGATGGACGAGCAGTACTTC. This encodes CAWSVGMDEQYF.

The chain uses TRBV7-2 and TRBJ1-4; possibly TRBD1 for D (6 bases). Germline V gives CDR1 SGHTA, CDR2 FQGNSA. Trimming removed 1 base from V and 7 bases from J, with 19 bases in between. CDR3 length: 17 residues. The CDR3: CASSLVPEGVFGEKLFF. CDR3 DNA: TGTGCCAGCAGCTTAGTCCCCGAGGGGGTCTTTGGTGAAAAACTGTTTTTT.

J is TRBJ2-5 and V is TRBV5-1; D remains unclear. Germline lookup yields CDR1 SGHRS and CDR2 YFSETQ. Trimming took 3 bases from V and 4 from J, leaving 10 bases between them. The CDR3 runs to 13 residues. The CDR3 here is CASSSQATETQYF. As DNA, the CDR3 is TGCGCCAGCAGCTCGCAAGCGACAGAGACCCAGTACTTC.

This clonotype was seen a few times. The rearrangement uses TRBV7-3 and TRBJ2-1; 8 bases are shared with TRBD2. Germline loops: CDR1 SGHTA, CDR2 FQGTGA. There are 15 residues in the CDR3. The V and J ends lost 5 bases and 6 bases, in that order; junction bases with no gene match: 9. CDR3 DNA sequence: TGTGCCAGCAGCCTACGTACCGGGACTAGCAATGAGCAGTTCTTC. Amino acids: CASSLRTGTSNEQFF.

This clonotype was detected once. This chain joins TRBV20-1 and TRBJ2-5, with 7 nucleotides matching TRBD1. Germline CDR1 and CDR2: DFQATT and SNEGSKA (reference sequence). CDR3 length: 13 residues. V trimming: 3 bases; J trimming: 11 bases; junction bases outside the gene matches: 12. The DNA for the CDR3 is TGCAGTGCTAGTGGACAGGAGTCCGGGGAGCAGTACTTC. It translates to CSASGQESGEQYF.